This entry describes one T cell receptor (beta chain). The sample comes from a study of T-cell memory formation after mild COVID-19. With 1 base removed from V and 3 bases from J, the gap between germline ends came to 10 bases. CDR3 size: 14 residues. CDR1 SGHDT and CDR2 YYEEEE come from the germline V gene. TCRdb called the 5' RACE reads again in MiXCR, with one record for every CDR3 protein. Here the sample spans about 200,000 distinct CDR3 sequences, around 17% being singletons. This chain connects TRBV5-6 to TRBJ1-1; no clear D gene. The TCR was taken from an adult woman who had mild COVID-19 (a few samples of this study predate the infection). Cell type and time point are not known. The sample taken for sequencing was PBMCs or a T cell subset sorted from them (not recorded which). The CDR3 sequence: CASSLSGSDTEAFF. The CDR3 DNA reads TGTGCCAGCAGCTTGAGTGGGTCGGACACTGAAGCTTTCTTT.